What follows is one T cell receptor (beta chain) and its context. The target antigen is unknown. V lost 3 bases and J 1 base, leaving 17 bases between the germline ends. The germline CDR1 and CDR2 sequences are SGHRS and YFSETQ. This CDR3 comprises 16 residues. The protocol was immunoSEQ multiplex PCR, while the TCRdb copy is restricted to in-frame clones and leaves out a portion. The table has about 14,000 clones, more than 60% seen once; the top ten hold approximately 15%. The sample is drawn from a study of somatic mutations in cytotoxic T cells in rheumatoid arthritis. Study overall: Flow cytometry sorted some V beta antibody-stained T-cell populations to nearly 100% purity, V beta1+ cells among them being sequenced for TCRB.

Whole-study findings and limits: Comparison of CD8+ T-cell clonality between rheumatoid arthritis patients and age-matched healthy controls yielded no significant difference.

Sequencing was carried out using CD8+ T cells sorted from blood. J is TRBJ2-7 and V is TRBV5-1; D perhaps matches TRBD2 (7 bases). This clonotype originated in an adult with rheumatoid arthritis. The CDR3 here is CASSSPRGTTSYEQYF. In DNA form, the CDR3 reads TGCGCCAGCAGCTCCCCTAGGGGGACTACGTCCTACGAGCAGTACTTC.